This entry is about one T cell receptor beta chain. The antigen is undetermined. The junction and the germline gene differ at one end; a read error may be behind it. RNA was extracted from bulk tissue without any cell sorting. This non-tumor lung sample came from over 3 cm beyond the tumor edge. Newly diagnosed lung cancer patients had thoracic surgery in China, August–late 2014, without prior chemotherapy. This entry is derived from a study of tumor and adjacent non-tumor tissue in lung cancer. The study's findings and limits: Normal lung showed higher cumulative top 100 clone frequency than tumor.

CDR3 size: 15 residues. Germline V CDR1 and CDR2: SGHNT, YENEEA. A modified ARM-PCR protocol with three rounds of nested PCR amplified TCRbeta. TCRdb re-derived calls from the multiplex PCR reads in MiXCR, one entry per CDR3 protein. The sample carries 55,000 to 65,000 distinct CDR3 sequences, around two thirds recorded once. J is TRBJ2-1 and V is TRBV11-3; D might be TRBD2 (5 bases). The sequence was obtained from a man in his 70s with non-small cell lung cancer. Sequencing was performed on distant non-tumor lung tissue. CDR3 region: CASSSGSASYDEQFF. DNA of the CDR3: TGTGCCAGCAGCTCGGGGTCCGCTTCCTACGATGAGCAGTTCTTC.